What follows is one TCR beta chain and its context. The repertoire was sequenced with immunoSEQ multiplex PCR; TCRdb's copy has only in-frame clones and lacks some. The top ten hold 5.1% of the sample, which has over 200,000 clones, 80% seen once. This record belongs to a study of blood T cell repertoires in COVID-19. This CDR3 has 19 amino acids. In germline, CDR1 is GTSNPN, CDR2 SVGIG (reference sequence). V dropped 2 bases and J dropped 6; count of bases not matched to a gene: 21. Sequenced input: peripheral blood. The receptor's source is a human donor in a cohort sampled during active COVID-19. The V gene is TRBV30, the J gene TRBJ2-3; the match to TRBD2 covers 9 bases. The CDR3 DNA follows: TGTGCCTGGAGTTTCCCCACCAGCGGGAGGTCTCGGTTTGGGGATACGCAGTATTTT. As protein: CAWSFPTSGRSRFGDTQYF.